This T cell receptor (beta chain) was sequenced for a study of neurological immune-mediated disorders (dated by TCRdb to about 2019). Looking at the study overall: Peripheral blood TCR-beta repertoires from patients with HTLV-I-associated myelopathy (HAM/TSP), patients with multiple sclerosis, and healthy controls were compared in the study using UMI-based sequencing. The 90 to 120 TCR-beta libraries covered PBMC samples along with longitudinal samples, technical triplicates, and paired sorted CD4+ and CD8+ T-cell subsets. Of the 60 to 70 subjects in the cohort, some 15 were HAM/TSP patients, roughly 34 were multiple sclerosis patients, and 20 were healthy controls.

As encoded in the germline V gene (reference sequence), CDR1 is SEHNR while CDR2 is FQNEAQ. V loses 1 base of germline sequence and J loses 7 bases, and the interval between the two ends is 13 bases. The CDR3, cysteine through phenylalanine, is 14 amino acids long. The DNA shown is the 42-base CDR3, in frame from base 1. Libraries from unsorted PBMCs were made from 2 million PBMCs kept in RNAlater at -80 degrees C until RNA extraction. PBMCs were separated from peripheral blood using Ficoll-Hypaque density gradient centrifugation and then cryopreserved in liquid nitrogen. This clonotype has a count of ten or more. Its antigen specificity is not known. Base qualities are missing; no much larger clone stands one base away. To synthesize cDNA, template-switch 5'RACE was performed with a primer carrying a 10-nucleotide random unique molecular identifier so that each TCR transcript was tagged. Over 180 million TCR-beta sequences, covering 15-18 subjects, were produced in each sequencing run. The RNeasy kit was used for extraction of total RNA. Using the KAPA Real-time Library Amplification kit, TCR-beta VDJ regions were amplified with primers for the TCR constant region and the 5'RACE anchor. Sample indexes and Illumina adaptors were added in a first PCR, after which library yield was increased in a second PCR. After Ampure bead purification, the TCR product of roughly 650 bp was size-selected on a 2% E-gel SizeSelection system. Before pooling, libraries had their quality checked on a Bioanalyzer, their concentration measured with Qubit, and their quantity determined with the Kapa Library Quantification kit. An Illumina HiSeq 2500 sequenced the libraries paired-end 2 x 150 bp. To increase sequence diversity, roughly 24-31% phiX was spiked into each library pool. As for how the authors treated the data: Quality-filtered reads were processed with the UMI-based MiGEC pipeline, and over 85% of raw TCR sequences were removed by the MiGEC pipeline during error correction. VDJ genes were aligned to IMGT germline references, and each clonotype was defined by a unique CDR3 amino acid sequence together with V-J genes. Clonal expansion, Shannon diversity and CDR3 relatedness were evaluated with VDJtools (CalcPairwiseDistances, ClusterSamples), while phylogenetic trees were built in CLCbio workbench. Expanded clones were defined as having at least 8 unique UMIs, based on coefficient-of-variation modelling across technical triplicates. The public reads were reprocessed in TCRdb via fastp at Q25 and MiXCR, keeping in-frame beta chains. Records with the same CDR3 protein are collapsed into one entry carrying the most frequent genes and DNA. In this record, the V and J calls reflect TCRdb's handling and not the investigators' own analysis. This sample lists tens of thousands of distinct CDR3 sequences; roughly 13% were detected once. The ten biggest clones cover about 10% of the sample.

Paper-wide results and their limitations: No identical CDR3 amino acid sequences were found to be shared among expanded clones across subjects, suggesting that TCR-beta repertoires were private in all groups. TCR clonal expansion was highest in HAM/TSP patients and lowest in MS patients, with MS patients falling below even healthy controls.

The sequence came from a woman aged 55-70 years with HTLV-1-associated myelopathy (HAM/TSP). In this chain, TRBV7-9 is recombined with TRBJ1-2; the D gene is not confidently resolved. Material for sequencing was PBMCs. The CDR3 region reads CASSLVQVSSGYTF. The nucleotide sequence reads as follows: TGTGCCAGCAGCTTAGTGCAGGTTTCAAGTGGCTACACCTTC.